What follows are 22 T cell receptor beta chains derived from one specimen sequenced in a study of regulatory T cells in long-lasting Graves disease. Noted time point: newly diagnosed GD, antithyroid drugs for less than 3 months. Making the TCR library involved RNA that had been extracted from PBMCs. Building the TCR beta libraries relied on iRepertoire HTBI primers, and CDR3 regions underwent Arm-PCR. TCRdb called the multiplex PCR reads again in MiXCR, with one record for every CDR3 protein. The sample consists of 250,000 to 300,000 distinct CDR3 sequences, 18% of them appearing once. These same data were also listed under a study on T cells in Graves' hyperthyroidism and ophthalmopathy.

Material: peripheral blood mononuclear cells (PBMCs), obtained at new diagnosis, from a patient treated with antithyroid drugs. The receptor set was obtained from a woman in her 30s with Graves disease.

V usage is TRBV15 and J usage is TRBJ2-5, with D tentatively TRBD1 (5 bases). Trimming stripped 4 bases from V and 5 bases from J, with 20 bases between. This CDR3 spans 16 amino acids. Germline CDR1 is LNHNV and CDR2 is YYDKDF (reference sequence). CDR3: CATSNKRQRHVETQYF. CDR3 coding DNA: TGTGCCACCAGCAACAAGAGACAGCGCCATGTCGAGACCCAGTACTTC.

J is TRBJ1-2 and V is TRBV20-1; possibly TRBD1 for D (5 bases). V lost 5 bases to trimming and J lost 8 bases, with 9 bases between them. Germline loops: CDR1 DFQATT, CDR2 SNEGSKA (reference sequence). The CDR3 has 10 amino acids. The CDR3: CSAVGGGYTF. CDR3 nucleotides: TGCAGTGCTGTCGGGGGGGGCTACACCTTC.

The V and J genes are TRBV5-1 and TRBJ2-1, with 8 positions matching TRBD2. Germline V gene data show CDR1 as SGHRS and CDR2 as YFSETQ. The ends lost 1 base at V and 9 bases at J; junction bases unmatched: 6. The CDR3 loop spans 14 amino acids. The CDR3: CASSLTGLEVEQFF. The CDR3 bases are TGCGCCAGCAGCTTGACGGGACTAGAGGTTGAGCAGTTCTTC.

This clonotype showed up many times. This chain connects TRBV3-1 to TRBJ2-3; D is unresolved. The CDR3 extends over 15 amino acids. The V end lost 3 bases, the J end lost 6 bases, and 16 bases lay between the germline ends. In germline, CDR1 is LGHDT, CDR2 YNNKEL (reference sequence). CDR3 amino acids: CASSHPTPPADTQYF. CDR3 in DNA: TGTGCCAGCAGCCACCCTACCCCCCCGGCGGATACGCAGTATTTT.

The chain recombines TRBV11-3 with TRBJ2-3; the D gene is possibly TRBD2 (6 bases). Germline lookup yields CDR1 SGHNT and CDR2 YENEEA. With 0 bases removed from V and 4 bases from J, the gap between germline ends came to 11 bases. This CDR3 comprises 15 residues. The CDR3: CASSLDATRADTQYF. CDR3 bases: TGTGCCAGCAGCTTAGATGCGACTAGAGCAGATACGCAGTATTTT.

This clonotype was picked up many times. The chain combines TRBV7-2 with TRBJ2-7; 7 bases agree with TRBD1. The trim removed 4 bases at V and 4 bases at J, leaving 7 bases unmatched. CDR1 and CDR2 (germline): SGHTA, FQGNSA. CDR3 length: 14 residues. The CDR3 reads CASSSAGGIYEQYF. In nucleotides, the CDR3 is TGTGCCAGCAGCTCTGCAGGGGGTATTTACGAGCAGTACTTC.

This clonotype was observed at least ten times. The gene calls are TRBV10-3 and TRBJ1-1; D not certain. Trimming stripped 2 bases from V and 4 bases from J, with 11 bases between. The CDR3 is made up of 14 amino acids. From germline, CDR1 is ENHRY and CDR2 SYGVKD. DNA of the CDR3: TGTGCCATCAGTGAGGGGTTTGGGGTCACTGAAGCTTTCTTT. The encoded protein is CAISEGFGVTEAFF.

This clonotype was seen ten or more times. CDR3 region: CASSEAGMGQTAKNIQYF. The CDR3, as DNA: TGTGCCAGCAGTGAAGCGGGGATGGGACAGACTGCCAAAAACATTCAGTACTTC. The chain couples TRBV6-2 or TRBV6-3 to TRBJ2-4; D assignment may be TRBD1 or TRBD2 (7 bases each). V lost 5 bases and J lost 1, with 21 bases in between. The CDR3 has 18 amino acids. Germline-derived CDR1 and CDR2 are MNHEY and SVGEGT.

This clonotype was observed once. The V call is TRBV4-2, the J call TRBJ2-1; 7 positions agree with TRBD1. Germline loops: CDR1 LGHNA, CDR2 YNFKEQ. CDR3 size: 14 residues. Trimming at V came to 2 bases and at J to 7 bases, leaving 5 bases not matched to a gene. DNA of the CDR3: TGTGCCAGCAGCCAAAGAAAACAGGGGAATGAGCAGTTCTTC. Its translation is CASSQRKQGNEQFF.

At least ten counts were recorded for this clonotype. The V and J genes are TRBV7-8 and TRBJ2-7, with 7 bases matching TRBD2. The J segment lost 3 bases and the V segment lost 1 base, leaving 6 bases of the junction unmatched. Germline CDR1 and CDR2: SGHVS and FQNEAQ. The CDR3 consists of 15 residues. The CDR3 sequence is CASSLEVGGIYEQYF. The CDR3 nucleotides read TGTGCCAGCAGCTTAGAGGTCGGGGGGATCTACGAGCAGTACTTC. The entire variable domain, with the rest obtained from reference TRBV7-8 and TRBJ2-7, is as follows: GAGVSQSPRYKVAKRGQDVALRCDPISGHVSLFWYQQALGQGPEFLTYFQNEAQLDKSGLPSDRFFAERPEGSVSTLKIQRTQQEDSAVYLCASSLEVGGIYEQYFGPGTRLTVT.

The V and J genes are TRBV6-1 and TRBJ2-2; 9 nucleotides agree with TRBD1. The V and J ends lost 6 bases and 6 bases, in that order; junction bases with no gene match: 2. The CDR3 has 13 residues. In germline, CDR1 is MNHNS, CDR2 SASEGT. CDR3 region: CASRGQGPGELFF. The CDR3 DNA reads as TGTGCCAGCAGGGGACAGGGTCCCGGGGAGCTGTTTTTT.

This clonotype was seen at least ten times. This chain uses TRBV27 with TRBJ2-6; D uncertain. Between the trimmed V and J ends, which lost 6 bases and 4 bases, there was a span of 4 bases. The CDR3 has 12 amino acids. Germline CDR1 is MNHEY and CDR2 is SMNVEV (reference sequence). The CDR3: CASRGGANVLTF. CDR3 bases: TGTGCCAGCAGGGGGGGGGCCAACGTCCTGACTTTC.

The sample holds many counts of this clonotype. The chain combines TRBV3-1 with TRBJ2-7; TRBD1 might be the D (5 bases). Trimming took off 3 bases at V and 2 bases at J, with 8 bases between the two ends. CDR3 length equals 13 residues. CDR1 is LGHDT, CDR2 YNNKEL, per germline (reference sequence). Written as DNA, the CDR3 is TGTGCCAGCAGCCACAGACAGACCTACGAGCAGTACTTC. Translation gives CASSHRQTYEQYF.

This clonotype was counted between two and nine times. The rearrangement joins TRBV7-9 to TRBJ1-1, with a weak D call TRBD1 (5 bases). Trimming stripped 5 bases from V and 5 bases from J, with 15 bases between. Germline V gives CDR1 SEHNR, CDR2 FQNEAQ (reference sequence). The CDR3 runs to 14 residues. The DNA of the CDR3 is TGTGCCAGCAGCCAGAACGGGGCCGAGACTGAAGCTTTCTTT. It is translated as CASSQNGAETEAFF. The whole variable domain, filled in from reference TRBV7-9 and TRBJ1-1, reads DTGVSQNPRHKITKRGQNVTFRCDPISEHNRLYWYRQTLGQGPEFLTYFQNEAQLEKSRLLSDRFSAERPKGSFSTLEIQRTEQGDSAMYLCASSQNGAETEAFFGQGTRLTVV.

Comments on this clonotype: With a far larger clone one base away, a read error is the likely cause. V is TRBV7-2 and J is TRBJ1-1, with D unresolved. Germline V gives CDR1 SGHTA, CDR2 FQGNSA. This CDR3 region has 12 residues. CDR3 bases: TGTGTCAGCAGCTCCCCCGAAAGTGAAGCTTTCTTT. Translated: CVSSSPESEAFF. The complete variable domain, with remaining parts taken from reference TRBV7-2 and TRBJ1-1, reads GAGVSQSPSNKVTEKGKDVELRCDPISGHTALYWYRQSLGQGLEFLIYFQGNSAPDKSGLPSDRFSAERTGGSVSTLTIQRTQQEDSAVYLCVSSSPESEAFFGQGTRLTVV.

The sample holds many counts of this clonotype. This chain links TRBV9 with TRBJ2-1; D might be TRBD2 (6 bases). CDR3 size: 16 residues. Germline V gene lookup returns CDR1 SGDLS and CDR2 YYNGEE. Trimming left V 0 bases short and J 8 bases short, with 18 bases between. The CDR3, as DNA: TGTGCCAGCAGCGTAGTCGGGGGAGTGGGGAGCGATGAGCAGTTCTTC. Encoded protein: CASSVVGGVGSDEQFF. The entire variable domain, with the rest obtained from reference TRBV9 and TRBJ2-1, is as follows: DSGVTQTPKHLITATGQRVTLRCSPRSGDLSVYWYQQSLDQGLQFLIQYYNGEERAKGNILERFSAQQFPDLHSELNLSSLELGDSALYFCASSVVGGVGSDEQFFGPGTRLTVL.

This clonotype has a handful of counts. This rearrangement joins TRBV19 to TRBJ2-3, with D perhaps matching TRBD1 (6 bases). V gave up 7 bases and J gave up 0 bases, with 17 bases separating them. CDR3 length: 16 residues. In germline, CDR1 is LNHDA, CDR2 SQIVND (reference sequence). The CDR3 DNA reads as TGTGCCAGTACTAGTGGCGGACAGTTGAGCACAGATACGCAGTATTTT. Its translation is CASTSGGQLSTDTQYF.

This clonotype was counted ten times or more. The CDR3 DNA follows: TGCGCCAGCAGCCAATTCGAAGCGGGGGACGTCTACGAGCAGTACTTC. Amino acid sequence: CASSQFEAGDVYEQYF. The rearrangement joins TRBV4-1 to TRBJ2-7, with TRBD2 identical over 8 bases. The germline V gene encodes CDR1 MGHRA and CDR2 YSYEKL. The CDR3 length is 16 residues. The V and J ends lost 2 bases and 3 bases, in that order; junction bases with no gene match: 9.

This clonotype was found many times. The V gene is TRBV6-5, the J gene TRBJ1-1; D not resolved. V was trimmed by 0 bases and J by 0 bases, leaving 5 bases between them. The CDR3 consists of 14 residues. The V gene's germline CDR1 is MNHEY and CDR2 SVGAGI. The CDR3 loop is CASSYSPVNTEAFF. The CDR3 nucleotides are TGTGCCAGCAGTTACTCACCGGTGAACACTGAAGCTTTCTTT.

This clonotype appeared a few times. The J gene is TRBJ1-6, the V gene TRBV7-9; D not resolved. Trimming removed 3 bases from V and 4 bases from J, with 19 bases in between. CDR1 is SEHNR, CDR2 FQNEAQ, per germline (reference sequence). The CDR3 length is 18 residues. The CDR3 nucleotides are TGTGCCAGCAGCTTTTACGGTCAAAGTGGGGTTTATAATTCACCCCTCCACTTT. It translates to CASSFYGQSGVYNSPLHF.

This clonotype appeared many times. The rearrangement joins TRBV5-4 to TRBJ1-6, with D tentatively TRBD1 (5 bases). V was trimmed by 3 bases and J by 7 bases, leaving 14 bases between them. The CDR3 has 15 residues. Germline V gene data show CDR1 as SGHNT and CDR2 as YYREEE (reference sequence). CDR3 residues: CASSSNRDGNSPLHF. CDR3 coding DNA: TGTGCCAGCAGCTCTAACCGGGACGGCAATTCACCCCTCCACTTT.

This clonotype has a count of ten or more. The chain combines TRBV5-6 with TRBJ2-5, with 7 bases fitting TRBD2. J was trimmed by 2 bases and V by 5 bases; bases with no gene match: 15. The CDR3 extends over 17 amino acids. In germline, CDR1 is SGHDT, CDR2 YYEEEE. CDR3 bases: TGTGCCAGCAGTCAAATAAGGGGTGCGGGGGAACAAGAGACCCAGTACTTC. Translated: CASSQIRGAGEQETQYF.